Following are 31 T cell receptor beta chains from one sample sequenced in a study of T cells in Graves' hyperthyroidism and ophthalmopathy. From RNA transcripts, TCR beta CDR3 regions were amplified. HTBI primers were employed in a first-round RT-PCR of the TCR CDR3. TCRdb used MiXCR to reprocess the multiplex PCR reads, holding one entry per CDR3 protein. Of 300,000 to 450,000 distinct CDR3 sequences in the sample, about 15% were seen once. Sequenced material: blood. The receptors derive from a woman aged 25 to 39 with Graves' hyperthyroidism that later progressed to Graves' ophthalmopathy.

The rearrangement joins TRBV4-1 to TRBJ1-6; D ambiguous. Per germline, CDR1 MGHRA and CDR2 YSYEKL. V gave up 0 bases and J gave up 2 bases, with 11 bases separating them. The CDR3 loop spans 17 amino acids. As DNA, the CDR3 is TGCGCCAGCAGCCAAGAGAGGGCAGTAGCCTATAATTCACCCCTCCACTTT. It encodes CASSQERAVAYNSPLHF.

This clonotype has more than one count but fewer than ten. With a much larger clone just one base away, this may be a read error. J is TRBJ2-2 and V is TRBV5-1, with 9 bases matching TRBD2. The CDR3 has 18 amino acids. From germline, CDR1 is SGHRS and CDR2 YFSETQ. Unmatched junction bases numbered 11, after V lost 1 base and J lost 4 bases. CDR3 sequence reads: CASSLSLRGGFSTGELFF. The CDR3 region has the DNA TGCGCCAGCAGCTTGTCGCTGCGGGGGGGCTTCAGCACCGGGGAGCTGTTTTTT. The full variable domain, with the rest looked up from reference TRBV5-1 and TRBJ2-2, is KAGVTQTPRYLIKTRGQQVTLSCSPISGHRSVSWYQQTPGQGLQFLFEYFSETQRNKGNFPGRFSGRQFSNSRSEMNVSTLELGDSALYLCASSLSLRGGFSTGELFFGEGSRLTVL.

This clonotype was found many times. V usage is TRBV12-5 and J usage is TRBJ1-1, with D possibly TRBD1 on 6 matching bases. CDR1 and CDR2 (germline): LGHNT, FRNRAP. CDR3 length equals 13 residues. Between the trimmed V and J ends, which lost 6 bases and 2 bases, there was a span of 10 bases. The CDR3 nucleotides are TGTGCTAGTGGCTGGGGGCAAAACACTGAAGCTTTCTTT. Translated: CASGWGQNTEAFF.

This sequence joins TRBV9 and TRBJ2-1; D unclear. The V gene lost 4 bases and the J gene lost 7 bases, with 12 bases spanning the gap. Per the germline V gene, CDR1 is SGDLS and CDR2 is YYNGEE. The CDR3 spans 13 residues. The CDR3 nucleotides read TGTGCCAGCAGCCCACTCTCCGGGAATGAGCAGTTCTTC. This codes for CASSPLSGNEQFF. Combining the CDR3 with reference TRBV9 and TRBJ2-1 gives the whole variable domain DSGVTQTPKHLITATGQRVTLRCSPRSGDLSVYWYQQSLDQGLQFLIQYYNGEERAKGNILERFSAQQFPDLHSELNLSSLELGDSALYFCASSPLSGNEQFFGPGTRLTVL.

The chain uses TRBV5-1 and TRBJ2-7; either TRBD1 or TRBD2 may fit D (6 bases each). In germline, CDR1 is SGHRS, CDR2 YFSETQ. CDR3 length equals 14 residues. V shed 0 bases and J shed 6 bases, with 13 bases lying between them. The CDR3: CASSLAVEGGEQYF. The CDR3 coding sequence is TGCGCCAGCAGCTTGGCCGTTGAGGGGGGCGAGCAGTACTTC. The whole variable domain, remainder taken from reference TRBV5-1 and TRBJ2-7, is KAGVTQTPRYLIKTRGQQVTLSCSPISGHRSVSWYQQTPGQGLQFLFEYFSETQRNKGNFPGRFSGRQFSNSRSEMNVSTLELGDSALYLCASSLAVEGGEQYFGPGTRLTVT.

This clonotype has at least ten counts. The rearrangement uses TRBV24-1 and TRBJ2-5; tentatively, D is TRBD1 (6 bases). Trimming took 3 bases from V and 4 from J, leaving 14 bases between them. The CDR3 totals 15 residues. Looked up from germline, CDR1 is KGHDR and CDR2 is SFDVKD. This CDR3 is CATSDGTGIRETQYF. The CDR3 DNA is TGTGCCACCAGTGATGGTACAGGGATTCGAGAGACCCAGTACTTC.

The V call is TRBV10-3, the J call TRBJ2-2; 8 nucleotides align to TRBD2. This CDR3 has 18 residues. Germline CDR1 ENHRY, CDR2 SYGVKD. The trim removed 10 bases at V and 0 bases at J, leaving 16 bases unmatched. The CDR3 DNA reads TGTGCCAGCACTGTAAGGTCCATAGCGGGAACGAACACCGGGGAGCTGTTTTTT. Translated: CASTVRSIAGTNTGELFF.

This clonotype appeared many times. The chain links TRBV6-1 to TRBJ1-1; D may be TRBD1 (6 bases). Per the germline V gene, CDR1 is MNHNS and CDR2 is SASEGT. V lost 6 bases and J 1 base, leaving 9 bases between the germline ends. This CDR3 is 13 amino acids long. DNA of the CDR3: TGTGCCAGCAGGGACAGCTGGAACACTGAAGCTTTCTTT. Encoded protein: CASRDSWNTEAFF.

The V and J genes are TRBV12-3 or TRBV12-4 and TRBJ2-2; TRBD1 is a possible D gene (6 bases). This CDR3 has 15 amino acids. Trimming pared 7 bases from V and 6 bases from J, leaving 18 bases between. The CDR3 is CASTRGRGRAGELFF. The CDR3 bases are TGTGCCAGCACCCGAGGCAGGGGTAGAGCCGGGGAGCTGTTTTTT.

This clonotype was counted many times. This rearrangement joins TRBV2 to TRBJ2-2; 7 bases are a match to TRBD1. Germline values: CDR1 SNHLY, CDR2 FYNNEI. This CDR3 is 14 amino acids long. V lost 1 base to trimming and J lost 6 bases; unmatched junction nucleotides: 2. The CDR3 region is CASSEETGPGELFF. The CDR3 nucleotides are TGTGCCAGCAGTGAAGAGACAGGGCCCGGGGAGCTGTTTTTT.

This clonotype showed up many times. V and J are TRBV5-1 and TRBJ1-1; TRBD1 matches 8 bases. CDR1 is SGHRS and CDR2 is YFSETQ in the germline V gene. CDR3 length: 15 residues. V was pared by 1 base and J by 1 base, with 3 bases of the junction left unmatched. The CDR3 region has the DNA TGCGCCAGCAGCTTGATCGGACAGGGGAACACTGAAGCTTTCTTT. This codes for CASSLIGQGNTEAFF.

This clonotype was observed at least ten times. The chain joins TRBV28 to TRBJ2-5, with 10 bases fitting TRBD1. J was trimmed by 6 bases and V by 4 bases; bases with no gene match: 17. CDR3 length equals 18 residues. From germline, CDR1 is MDHEN and CDR2 SYDVKM. The CDR3 DNA is TGTGCCAGCAGTTCCCCCTACGCCGGGACAGGGGTTCGGCAGACCCAGTACTTC. It yields the protein CASSSPYAGTGVRQTQYF.

This clonotype was found many times. The V gene is TRBV18, the J gene TRBJ2-2; D call uncertain. V lost 2 bases and J 7 bases, leaving 14 bases between the germline ends. The CDR3 is made up of 15 amino acids. Germline V lookup: CDR1 KGHSH, CDR2 LQKENI. The CDR3 spells CASSPGLAVFGELFF. The CDR3 coding sequence is TGTGCCAGCTCACCAGGATTAGCAGTGTTCGGGGAGCTGTTTTTT.

The rearrangement uses TRBV28 and TRBJ1-4; 10 bases line up with TRBD1. There are 16 residues in the CDR3. The V gene end was trimmed by 5 bases and the J gene end by 6 bases; junction bases not matched to a gene: 9. CDR1 and CDR2 (germline): MDHEN, SYDVKM. The CDR3 DNA is TGTGCCAGCAGTGGTGAGACCGGGACAGGGGATGAAAAACTGTTTTTT. Protein: CASSGETGTGDEKLFF.

This clonotype was detected ten times or more. V usage is TRBV2 and J usage is TRBJ1-6, with TRBD1 matching 7 bases. CDR1 and CDR2 from the germline V gene are SNHLY and FYNNEI. CDR3 length: 16 amino acids. The V gene end was trimmed by 0 bases and the J gene end by 9 bases; junction bases not matched to a gene: 8. The CDR3 sequence is CASSEAPGQSSSPLHF. CDR3 DNA sequence: TGTGCCAGCAGTGAAGCCCCGGGACAGTCAAGTTCACCCCTCCACTTT.

This clonotype was observed many times. An end of the junction differs from the germline gene, which may be a read error. The chain is built from TRBV2 and TRBJ1-4; 9 bases map to TRBD1. Germline CDR1 SNHLY, CDR2 FYNNEI. The CDR3 spans 17 residues. The DNA of the CDR3 is TGTGCCAGCAGTCCTAAAAGGGACAGGGCAACTAATGGAAAACTGTTTTTT. Its protein is CASSPKRDRATNGKLFF.

The sample holds one count of this clonotype. CDR3 in amino acids: CASSDPAPEAFF. CDR3 coding DNA: TGTGCCAGCAGTGACCCAGCGCCTGAAGCTTTCTTT. The chain joins TRBV2 to TRBJ1-1, with no clear D. V lost 3 bases and J lost 6, with 8 bases in between. Germline V gene lookup returns CDR1 SNHLY and CDR2 FYNNEI. The CDR3 runs to 12 residues.

This clonotype has at least ten counts. J is TRBJ2-1 and V is TRBV18; the match to TRBD2 covers 10 bases. Germline V lookup: CDR1 KGHSH, CDR2 LQKENI. The CDR3 runs 17 residues. V was clipped by 2 bases and J by 5 bases; unmatched bases: 9. CDR3 DNA sequence: TGTGCCAGCTCACCAGCTCAAAGCGGGAGGGCCAACAATGAGCAGTTCTTC. This translates into CASSPAQSGRANNEQFF.

This clonotype was seen many times. This rearrangement joins TRBV29-1 to TRBJ2-5, with 11 bases lining up with TRBD2. The CDR3 sequence is 21 residues long. J lost 2 bases, V lost 3 bases, and 23 bases had no gene match. Per germline, CDR1 SQVTM and CDR2 ANQGSEA. The CDR3 sequence is CSVDAVVAGGPFTASQETQYF. The CDR3 DNA reads TGCAGCGTTGACGCCGTGGTAGCGGGGGGGCCGTTCACCGCGTCACAAGAGACCCAGTACTTC.

This chain uses TRBV29-1 with TRBJ2-3; possible D gene TRBD1, 5 bases. CDR1 and CDR2 from the germline V gene are SQVTM and ANQGSEA. There are 14 residues in the CDR3. V lost 7 bases and J lost 3, with 17 bases in between. CDR3 amino acids: CSGRAVKGTDTQYF. As DNA, the CDR3 is TGCAGCGGCAGGGCCGTGAAGGGGACAGATACGCAGTATTTT.

In this sample, this clonotype turned up many times. The rearrangement links TRBV15 to TRBJ2-1; D tentatively reads TRBD1 or TRBD2 (5 bases each). The V gene lost 6 bases and the J gene lost 6 bases, with 9 bases spanning the gap. The CDR3 has 12 residues. Looked up from germline, CDR1 is LNHNV and CDR2 is YYDKDF (reference sequence). CDR3 in amino acids: CATRLDSNEQFF. In DNA form, the CDR3 reads TGTGCCACCAGACTAGACAGCAATGAGCAGTTCTTC.

This clonotype was seen more than once but under ten times. Germline is not matched at one junction end, which may reflect a read error. The chain is built from TRBV7-9 and TRBJ1-2; a possible D gene is TRBD1 (6 bases). CDR3 size: 14 residues. Germline-derived CDR1 and CDR2 are SEHNR and FQNEAQ (reference sequence). The CDR3 protein is CASSLEGGREGYTF. The CDR3, as DNA: TGTGCTAGCAGCTTAGAGGGGGGGCGCGAGGGCTACACCTTC.

The chain couples TRBV6-2 or TRBV6-3 to TRBJ2-3, with TRBD2 matching 11 bases. CDR3 length: 18 residues. Germline V gives CDR1 MNHEY, CDR2 SVGEGT. V dropped 6 bases and J dropped 2; count of bases not matched to a gene: 13. Here the CDR3 DNA reads TGTGCCAGCAGCCTACTAGCGGGGGCGCCTCCGAACACAGATACGCAGTATTTT. Translated: CASSLLAGAPPNTDTQYF.

The V call is TRBV29-1, the J call TRBJ1-1; D is perhaps TRBD1 (6 bases). The V and J ends lost 3 bases and 1 base respectively, with 15 bases between them. Germline CDR1 SQVTM, CDR2 ANQGSEA. The CDR3 consists of 15 residues. In nucleotides, the CDR3 is TGCAGCGTTGACCCATCCGGGACAAAGAACACTGAAGCTTTCTTT. Its translation is CSVDPSGTKNTEAFF.

The V and J genes are TRBV2 and TRBJ2-1, with TRBD2 matching over 11 bases. This CDR3 contains 17 residues. The V gene's germline CDR1 is SNHLY and CDR2 FYNNEI. J lost 4 bases, V lost 4 bases, and 9 bases had no gene match. CDR3 DNA sequence: TGTGCCAGCAGTGCGCCAACTAGCGGGGGTACTTACAATGAGCAGTTCTTC. Translated, it gives CASSAPTSGGTYNEQFF.

The chain combines TRBV12-5 with TRBJ1-2; D ambiguous. The ends were cut back, 7 bases at V and 4 bases at J, with 13 bases in the middle. The germline V gene has CDR1 LGHNT and CDR2 FRNRAP. The CDR3 contains 13 residues. CDR3 bases: TGTGCTAGTGTCGCCGGACTGACCTATGGCTACACCTTC. It is translated as CASVAGLTYGYTF.

This clonotype was counted many times. The rearrangement links TRBV6-1 to TRBJ1-1; possibly TRBD1 for D (5 bases). CDR1 MNHNS and CDR2 SASEGT come from the germline V gene. With 6 bases removed from V and 0 bases from J, the gap between germline ends came to 8 bases. This CDR3 has 13 residues. CDR3 bases: TGTGCCAGCAGGGACACCTTGAACACTGAAGCTTTCTTT. The encoded protein is CASRDTLNTEAFF.

In this sample, this clonotype turned up many times. V usage is TRBV28 and J usage is TRBJ2-1; 7 nucleotides agree with TRBD1. From germline, CDR1 is MDHEN and CDR2 SYDVKM. V shed 3 bases, J shed 9 bases, and the junction held 5 bases outside the gene matches. The CDR3 length is 13 residues. The CDR3 bases are TGTGCCAGCAGTTTCGGGACAGTGTCTGAGCAGTTCTTC. Amino acid sequence: CASSFGTVSEQFF. The full variable domain, completed using reference TRBV28 and TRBJ2-1, is DVKVTQSSRYLVKRTGEKVFLECVQDMDHENMFWYRQDPGLGLRLIYFSYDVKMKEKGDIPEGYSVSREKKERFSLILESASTNQTSMYLCASSFGTVSEQFFGPGTRLTVL.

This clonotype appeared a few times. This chain uses TRBV5-1 with TRBJ2-1; a possible D gene is TRBD2 (5 bases). Trimming left V 0 bases short and J 1 base short, with 11 bases between. Germline V gene lookup returns CDR1 SGHRS and CDR2 YFSETQ. This CDR3 region has 16 residues. This chain's CDR3 is CASSLDEGISYNEQFF. CDR3 nucleotides: TGCGCCAGCAGCTTGGATGAGGGCATTTCCTACAATGAGCAGTTCTTC.

The J gene is TRBJ2-1, the V gene TRBV5-1, with D possibly being TRBD2 (5 bases). The CDR3 covers 12 residues. Between the trimmed V and J ends, which lost 4 bases and 13 bases, there was a span of 15 bases. CDR1 and CDR2 (germline): SGHRS, YFSETQ. This CDR3 reads CASSEFGVSQFF. In DNA form, the CDR3 reads TGCGCCAGCAGCGAATTCGGGGTATCCCAGTTCTTC. Complete variable domain (other parts from reference TRBV5-1 and TRBJ2-1): KAGVTQTPRYLIKTRGQQVTLSCSPISGHRSVSWYQQTPGQGLQFLFEYFSETQRNKGNFPGRFSGRQFSNSRSEMNVSTLELGDSALYLCASSEFGVSQFFGPGTRLTVL.

This clonotype was counted many times. The V and J genes are TRBV28 and TRBJ2-3; D is possibly TRBD1 or TRBD2 (5 bases each). CDR3 length: 13 residues. V was trimmed by 6 bases and J by 9 bases, leaving 16 bases between them. Germline V CDR1 and CDR2: MDHEN, SYDVKM. CDR3 sequence (DNA): TGTGCCAGCAGGGACGGGACGGAAGGGACGCAGTATTTT. Amino acids: CASRDGTEGTQYF.